This T cell receptor (beta chain) was profiled in a study of T cells in Graves' hyperthyroidism and ophthalmopathy (dated by TCRdb to about 2019). Background on the whole study: Peripheral blood samples were taken at initial diagnosis, before any treatment was given. To identify distinguishing TCR V-J signatures, a discovery cohort of 100 patients was used, comprising 43 with Graves' ophthalmopathy and approximately 57 with stable Graves' hyperthyroidism. Prospective prediction of ophthalmopathy was tested in an independent validation cohort consisting of some 20 hyperthyroidism patients and over 15 patients who later progressed to ophthalmopathy. The roughly 100 discovery patients were divided at random into training and test sets in a 7:3 ratio. The study also compared thyroid tissue and blood T-cell repertoires from roughly 6 Graves' hyperthyroidism patients. Once sampling was done, hyperthyroidism patients were given methimazole at a starting dose of 30 mg daily, whereas ophthalmopathy patients were given high-dose intravenous methylprednisolone. The paper reports TCR Vbeta CDR3 sequencing of some 140 peripheral blood samples: around 41 ophthalmopathy, about 75 hyperthyroidism and approximately 17 progressor patients. Study-wide conclusions, independent of this receptor: A 13 V-J signature model separated ophthalmopathy from stable hyperthyroidism, with 87.88% sensitivity and 81% to 83% specificity in cross-validation and 80%/75% in testing. Most expanded thyroid clonotypes (frequency above 0.001) were also detected in blood, suggesting blood repertoires may reflect thyroid immune responses. During validation, the model predicted progression to ophthalmopathy a median of roughly six months ahead of onset, with around 70% sensitivity and about 72% specificity. No statistical method was used to fix the sample size in advance, and group allocation was not hidden from the investigators.

This clonotype was seen ten or more times. Its antigen is unknown. Nothing much larger sits one base from this clone, and base qualities are not available. The CDR3, from cysteine to phenylalanine, totals 13 residues. CDR3 DNA only is kept here, 39 bases in frame from base 1. V and J are truncated by 2 bases and 3 bases respectively, leaving an intervening sequence of 5 bases. The germline V gene sets CDR1 to MNHEY and CDR2 to SVGEGT. The hyperthyroidism patients were between 18 and 65 years old and newly diagnosed, with a disease duration of less than 2 months. Patients with uncontrolled infections, other autoimmune diseases, pregnancy or lactation were excluded. Diagnoses were based on clinical symptoms, serum thyroxine and TRAb, thyroid ultrasound and orbital computed tomography. Blood from progressor patients was drawn when they were first diagnosed with hyperthyroidism, before any ophthalmopathy symptoms appeared. PBMCs were isolated from more than 9 ml of fresh peripheral blood by Ficoll-Paque density gradient centrifugation. Progressor patients were first diagnosed with Graves' hyperthyroidism and then developed ophthalmopathy during follow-up. Trizol reagent was used to extract total RNA, and RNA quality was then checked on an Agilent 2100 Bioanalyzer.

Amplification of TCR beta CDR3 regions was carried out from RNA transcripts. A first-round RT-PCR of the TCR CDR3 used the HTBI primer set with the Qiagen OneStep RT-PCR kit. The libraries were constructed in a second round of multiplex PCR and then size-selected and purified. Sequencing of the libraries was done on an Illumina HiSeq2000 using paired-end 100 bp reads. Turning to the authors' computational methods: SOAPnuke was used to process the raw data, with reads discarded if the reads contained adapters or uncalled bases, had a mean Phred below 15, or lacked an exact constant-primer or identifier match. High-quality paired reads were merged with COPE v1.2.5, and unique nucleotide sequences were defined as clonotypes. MiTCR v1.1 was used to align the clonotypes against IMGT TRBV, TRBD and TRBJ reference segments. The analysis was restricted to V-J combinations with a frequency above 0.0001, which together covered 99% to 99.2% of the repertoires. A TCS score was defined as the ratio between F50 (clonal expansion) and ExV (chaos), using BLOSUM62-based TCRdist between CDR3 peptides within each V-J. Welch's t-statistics and random forest reduced some 510 V-J features to 13, which were used in a naive Bayes classifier (R e1071). In-frame beta chains were kept once TCRdb had trimmed the public reads at Q25 with fastp and called clones with MiXCR. Each record represents a unique CDR3 protein, reported with the most common genes and DNA among its rows. TCRdb, not the original authors, processed these V and J calls. This sample lists under 450,000 distinct CDR3 sequences; approximately 18% were detected once. The ten top clones hold about a third of the sample.

The sequence was obtained from a woman in her twenties or thirties with Graves' hyperthyroidism that later progressed to Graves' ophthalmopathy. The sequence is built from TRBV6-2 or TRBV6-3 and TRBJ1-3, with the identity of the D gene unclear. Sequencing was carried out using blood. The DNA reads TGTGCCAGCAGTTACCTAATTGGAAACACCATATATTTT. This gives the protein CASSYLIGNTIYF.